The present T cell receptor (beta chain) was sequenced within a study of beta chain features in type 1 diabetes. This clone has just a few counts. The whole isolated RNA underwent reverse transcription, so sequencing captured expressed TCRB transcripts. The method was immunoSEQ multiplex PCR; TCRdb's version includes in-frame clones alone and lacks a portion of them. The table includes some 900,000 clones, 15% to 20% detected once. Trimming left V 4 bases short and J 7 bases short, with 15 bases between. The V gene's germline CDR1 is SGDLS and CDR2 YYNGEE. CDR3 length: 15 amino acids. The sequenced sample consisted of naive CD4+ T cells from blood. This sequence originates from a woman between 18 and 30 years old in good health. The V gene is TRBV9, the J gene TRBJ1-6; possibly TRBD1 for D (6 bases). This CDR3 reads CASSLGAGENSPLHF. The DNA of the CDR3 is TGTGCCAGCAGCCTCGGGGCAGGGGAAAATTCACCCCTCCACTTT. The variable domain in full, with the rest retrieved from reference TRBV9 and TRBJ1-6, is DSGVTQTPKHLITATGQRVTLRCSPRSGDLSVYWYQQSLDQGLQFLIQYYNGEERAKGNILERFSAQQFPDLHSELNLSSLELGDSALYFCASSLGAGENSPLHFGNGTRLTVT.